The 23 T cell receptor beta chains in this list originate from one sample, sequenced in a study of T cells in localized non-small cell lung cancer. Generated by immunoSEQ multiplex PCR, the TCRdb table keeps only in-frame clones and is missing some. The sample comprises roughly 1,400 clones, about 30% of which are singletons, and around 8% rests with the top ten. This specimen consisted of lung tumor tissue, obtained before any cancer treatment. Source of these receptors: a male donor at least 60 years old with stage II lung adenocarcinoma.

This clone was recorded a few times. The chain is built from TRBV19 and TRBJ1-1, with a tentative D call TRBD1 (5 bases). The CDR3 consists of 15 residues. V lost 7 bases to trimming and J lost 1 base, with 16 bases between them. Germline V gene sequence: CDR1 LNHDA, CDR2 SQIVND (reference sequence). The CDR3, as DNA: TGTGCCAGTACTACATGGGGCAGGCCGAACACTGAAGCTTTCTTT. Protein sequence: CASTTWGRPNTEAFF.

The rearrangement joins TRBV25-1 to TRBJ1-4; D is undetermined. The CDR3 length is 15 residues. Looked up from germline, CDR1 is MGHDK and CDR2 is SYGVNS. V shed 2 bases and J shed 0 bases, with 7 bases lying between them. The CDR3 loop is CASSEGGATNEKLFF. CDR3 nucleotides: TGTGCCAGCAGTGAAGGCGGGGCAACTAATGAAAAACTGTTTTTT. Full variable domain (outside the CDR3, taken from reference TRBV25-1 and TRBJ1-4): EADIYQTPRYLVIGTGKKITLECSQTMGHDKMYWYQQDPGMELHLIHYSYGVNSTEKGDLSSESTVSRIRTEHFPLTLESARPSHTSQYLCASSEGGATNEKLFFGSGTQLSVL.

This clone has a handful of counts. The CDR3 DNA sequence: TGCGCCAGCAGCCCGAAGACAGGAACTTCTCCCGGGGAGCTGTTTTTT. Protein sequence: CASSPKTGTSPGELFF. V usage is TRBV5-1 and J usage is TRBJ2-2, with D perhaps TRBD1 (6 bases). CDR3 length equals 16 residues. Between the trimmed V and J ends, which lost 4 bases and 6 bases, there was a span of 19 bases. Germline CDR1 and CDR2: SGHRS and YFSETQ. Full variable domain (rest looked up from reference TRBV5-1 and TRBJ2-2): KAGVTQTPRYLIKTRGQQVTLSCSPISGHRSVSWYQQTPGQGLQFLFEYFSETQRNKGNFPGRFSGRQFSNSRSEMNVSTLELGDSALYLCASSPKTGTSPGELFFGEGSRLTVL.

This clone was found a few times. The chain combines TRBV18 with TRBJ2-1; D unclear. The V and J ends lost 0 bases and 5 bases respectively, with 8 bases between them. The germline V gene has CDR1 KGHSH and CDR2 LQKENI. The CDR3 length is 14 residues. In DNA form, the CDR3 reads TGTGCCAGCTCACCACCTGTTAGGAACAATGAGCAGTTCTTC. The encoded protein is CASSPPVRNNEQFF.

The CDR3 DNA reads TGTGCCACCGGACAGGGCAACTATGGCTACACCTTC. Translation: CATGQGNYGYTF. The V and J genes are TRBV19 and TRBJ1-2; 8 bases agree with TRBD1. The CDR3 sequence is 12 residues long. Germline V gene sequence: CDR1 LNHDA, CDR2 SQIVND (reference sequence). The J segment lost 2 bases and the V segment lost 10 bases, leaving 3 bases of the junction unmatched.

The V call is TRBV29-1, the J call TRBJ2-1, with TRBD1 matching over 10 bases. The CDR3 covers 12 residues. Germline CDR1 is SQVTM and CDR2 is ANQGSEA. The J segment lost 12 bases and the V segment lost 8 bases, leaving 10 bases of the junction unmatched. The CDR3 DNA is TGCAGCCTTTCCGGGACAGGGGCCGCGCAGTTCTTC. Encoded protein: CSLSGTGAAQFF.

CDR3 region: CASKRQGADEQYF. Written as DNA, the CDR3 is TGTGCCAGCAAGCGACAGGGGGCCGACGAGCAGTACTTC. The chain is built from TRBV6-8 and TRBJ2-7; TRBD1 agrees at 10 bases. V was pared by 7 bases and J by 5 bases, with 5 bases of the junction left unmatched. Germline CDR1 and CDR2: MNHGY and SAAAGT. The CDR3 sequence is 13 residues long.

This clone is judged medium-sized. The chain recombines TRBV11-3 with TRBJ1-3, with TRBD1 matching 9 bases. The length of the CDR3 is 14 residues. CDR1 SGHNT and CDR2 YENEEA come from the germline V gene. Germline trimming cut 4 bases from V and 4 bases from J; bases unmatched to any gene: 2. CDR3 sequence: CASSSGQGGNTIYF. The CDR3 DNA is TGTGCCAGCAGCTCGGGACAGGGCGGAAACACCATATATTTT.

V usage is TRBV11-3 and J usage is TRBJ2-1; 8 positions match TRBD2. CDR1 is SGHNT, CDR2 YENEEA, per germline. CDR3 length: 15 amino acids. J lost 9 bases, V lost 8 bases, and 15 bases had no gene match. CDR3 sequence reads: CASLTGTPSGPEQFF. The CDR3 DNA sequence: TGTGCCAGCTTGACCGGGACTCCTAGCGGGCCTGAGCAGTTCTTC.

The chain couples TRBV28 to TRBJ1-1, with D possibly TRBD1 on 6 matching bases. Germline loops: CDR1 MDHEN, CDR2 SYDVKM. The CDR3 covers 14 residues. The CDR3 spells CRAGVGGLNTEAFF. In nucleotides, the CDR3 is TGTCGGGCAGGGGTCGGCGGACTTAACACTGAAGCTTTCTTT.

The rearrangement joins TRBV11-3 to TRBJ1-2; tentative D call: TRBD1 (5 bases). The CDR3 has 15 amino acids. Germline V gene lookup returns CDR1 SGHNT and CDR2 YENEEA. The V end was cut by 5 bases, the J end by 0 bases, with 13 bases between. The chain's CDR3 is CASSRTGSPNYGYTF. The CDR3 DNA is TGTGCCAGCAGCCGTACAGGTTCCCCTAACTATGGCTACACCTTC.

The chain couples TRBV12-5 to TRBJ2-1; 7 bases line up with TRBD2. Germline lookup yields CDR1 LGHNT and CDR2 FRNRAP. This CDR3 comprises 12 residues. The CDR3 spells CASRTAGNEQFF. In DNA, the CDR3 is TGTGCCAGCCGAACAGCGGGAAATGAGCAGTTCTTC.

This chain links TRBV29-1 with TRBJ2-3; D unresolved. This CDR3 spans 12 amino acids. Trimming took off 3 bases at V and 2 bases at J, with 6 bases between the two ends. In germline, CDR1 is SQVTM, CDR2 ANQGSEA. CDR3 in amino acids: CSVDANTDTQYF. CDR3 nucleotides: TGCAGCGTTGACGCTAACACAGATACGCAGTATTTT.

Notes on this clone: A junction boundary mismatches the germline segment, possibly from a read error. CDR3 region: CAISGSGGNEQFF. The CDR3 bases are TGTGCCATCAGTGGGAGCGGGGGGAATGAGCAGTTCTTC. The V and J genes are TRBV6-8 and TRBJ2-1; 9 bases align to TRBD2. The germline gives CDR1 MNHGY, CDR2 SAAAGT. The CDR3 sequence is 13 residues long.

In its sample, this clone was seen a few times. The chain recombines TRBV30 with TRBJ2-7; D is ambiguous. V was pared by 3 bases and J by 7 bases, with 10 bases between. The CDR3 spans 11 residues. Germline V lookup: CDR1 GTSNPN, CDR2 SVGIG (reference sequence). The CDR3 loop is CAWRVVGEQYF. The DNA of the CDR3 is TGTGCCTGGAGGGTTGTGGGTGAGCAGTACTTC.

This rearrangement joins TRBV28 to TRBJ2-4, with D possibly matching TRBD1 (6 bases). The germline V gene encodes CDR1 MDHEN and CDR2 SYDVKM. CDR3 size: 12 residues. V lost 6 bases and J 9 bases, leaving 12 bases between the germline ends. Here the CDR3 reads CASRGARIIQYF. CDR3 DNA: TGTGCCAGCAGGGGGGCACGTATCATTCAGTACTTC.

CDR3 nucleotide sequence: TGTGCCAGCAGTGAATTGAAGTGGGAAGCAGAGACCCAGTACTTC. This sequence encodes CASSELKWEAETQYF. The chain carries TRBV25-1 and TRBJ2-5; D remains ambiguous. The ends were cut back, 1 base at V and 4 bases at J, with 13 bases in the middle. This CDR3 comprises 15 residues. Germline V gene lookup returns CDR1 MGHDK and CDR2 SYGVNS. Full variable domain (outside the CDR3, taken from reference TRBV25-1 and TRBJ2-5): EADIYQTPRYLVIGTGKKITLECSQTMGHDKMYWYQQDPGMELHLIHYSYGVNSTEKGDLSSESTVSRIRTEHFPLTLESARPSHTSQYLCASSELKWEAETQYFGPGTRLLVL.

In its sample, this clone is large (0.1 to 1%). The chain carries TRBV11-3 and TRBJ1-1; D gene ambiguous. From germline, CDR1 is SGHNT and CDR2 YENEEA. The CDR3 runs 14 residues. Trimming stripped 1 base from V and 6 bases from J, with 12 bases between. For the CDR3, the DNA is TGTGCCAGCAGCTTAGTTTCCCTATGGGCTGAAGCTTTCTTT. Amino acids: CASSLVSLWAEAFF. The full variable domain, in which reference TRBV11-3 and TRBJ1-1 provide the parts outside the CDR3, is EAGVVQSPRYKIIEKKQPVAFWCNPISGHNTLYWYLQNLGQGPELLIRYENEEAVDDSQLPKDRFSAERLKGVDSTLKIQPAELGDSAVYLCASSLVSLWAEAFFGQGTRLTVV.

This clone was observed a handful of times. At one of its ends the junction is not consistent with the germline gene, which may arise from a read error. The V call is TRBV6-8, the J call TRBJ2-5; D possibly corresponds to TRBD1 (6 bases). This CDR3 is built from 15 residues. Germline V CDR1 and CDR2: MNHGY, SAAAGT. CDR3 DNA: TGTGCCATCAGTCTAACCGGGACAAGAGAAGAGACCCAGTACTTC. Residues: CAISLTGTREETQYF.

The chain employs TRBV10-2 and TRBJ2-1; D is undetermined. This CDR3 has 13 amino acids. Germline V gene data show CDR1 as WSHSY and CDR2 as SAAADI. V lost 7 bases to trimming and J lost 5 bases, with 12 bases between them. The CDR3 is CASTGLANNEQFF. CDR3 DNA sequence: TGCGCCAGCACGGGTCTGGCTAACAATGAGCAGTTCTTC.

The chain joins TRBV28 to TRBJ1-3; TRBD1 is a possible D gene (5 bases). Trimming shortened V by 8 bases and J by 2 bases, and 10 bases separated the two germline ends. The CDR3 loop spans 13 amino acids. Germline CDR1 is MDHEN and CDR2 is SYDVKM. The CDR3 spells CASLGGAGNTIYF. The CDR3, as DNA: TGTGCCAGCCTTGGGGGTGCTGGAAACACCATATATTTT.

This clone has more than one count but fewer than ten. The chain uses TRBV11-3 and TRBJ2-7; D possibly uses TRBD1 or TRBD2 (6 bases each). Per the germline V gene, CDR1 is SGHNT and CDR2 is YENEEA. The CDR3 totals 14 residues. Trimming removed 7 bases from V and 5 bases from J, with 18 bases in between. The CDR3 loop is CASTLGGRTHEQYF. CDR3 sequence (DNA): TGTGCCAGCACCCTAGGGGGGAGGACCCACGAGCAGTACTTC.

The rearrangement joins TRBV2 to TRBJ2-7; 8 nucleotides agree with TRBD2. Per germline, CDR1 SNHLY and CDR2 FYNNEI. CDR3 length equals 15 residues. Trimming removed 6 bases from V and 4 bases from J; junction bases left unmatched: 11. CDR3 sequence: CASRLRGSGSYEQYF. CDR3 nucleotide sequence: TGTGCCAGCAGGCTCCGGGGAAGCGGGAGTTACGAGCAGTACTTC.